The T cell receptor beta chain under discussion was sequenced for a study of somatic mutations in cytotoxic T cells in rheumatoid arthritis (dated by TCRdb to the late 2010s). The study in broad terms: Sorted V beta1+ cells also underwent TCRB sequencing, and some V beta antibody-stained T-cell populations were flow-sorted at nearly 100% purity on a FACSAria II or Sony SH800. The study asked whether expanded CD8+ T-cell clones in newly diagnosed, untreated rheumatoid arthritis carry somatic mutations, and used TCRB deep sequencing to characterize clonality. A total of some 68 rheumatoid arthritis patients and about 21 healthy controls underwent TCRB deep sequencing. Median age was essentially the same in the patient group and the control group. Findings and caveats that apply to the study as a whole: It was unknown which antigens the expanded CD8+ clones targeted, and their absence from virus-specific databases did not exclude viral specificity. In patients, CD8+ clonality rose with age (Spearman r ~ 0.49), which was not the case in healthy controls. The slight underrepresentation of TRBV07 in patients was not corrected for multiple comparisons. Several identical CD8+ TCRB sequences were found in both blood and synovial fluid, and in about an eighth of the roughly 65 patients the largest CD8+ clone exceeded 20% of CD8+ cells. Rheumatoid arthritis patients and age-matched healthy controls did not significantly differ in CD8+ T-cell clonality.

TCRB CDR3 sequencing used the immunoSEQ assay on genomic DNA. Processing in the source paper ran as follows. The analyses included only productive TCRB rearrangements. Defining a clone by its unique TCRB CDR3 sequence, the study calculated clonality as a productive clonality index derived from Shannon entropy. Repertoire overlap between two samples was calculated from the template counts of each clone relative to total templates per sample. V-gene usage measured by flow cytometry correlated with TCRB sequencing V-gene usage, with a Spearman r of around 0.59. TCRdb's version of the immuneACCESS table is confined to in-frame rearrangements and falls short of the full clone set. An unresolved V gene accounts for under half of the shortfall where checked; the remainder is of unknown origin. V, J and clone size reflect that table, while D and trimming were determined from the DNA. In this sample the table shows roughly 10,000 clones, roughly 73% of which occur a single time. The top ten clones comprise 20% to 25% of the sample.

As regards this clone: Its antigen remains undetermined. Base quality data are lacking; no much larger clone is found one base away.

With a median age of approximately 50 years (range roughly 20-70) and around 50% female, the healthy controls consisted of approximately 22 blood donors whose buffy coats were used. CD4+ and CD8+ cells were isolated by positive magnetic bead selection on an AutoMACS, and purity was checked by flow cytometry. Peripheral blood mononuclear cells were obtained using density gradient separation with Ficoll-Paque PLUS. Using Nucleospin Tissue or Tissue XS kits, DNA was extracted from CD4-enriched, CD8-enriched or PBMC samples, with quantification by a Qubit 2.0 fluorometer. The CDR3 has 12 amino acids, counting the end cysteine and phenylalanine. Here the CDR3 DNA is all that survives: 36 bases in frame from base 1. Cut back by 4 bases and 7 bases, the V and J ends lie 11 bases apart. The germline V gene specifies SGHTA as CDR1 and FQGNSA as CDR2.

This clonotype was obtained from a man aged 50 to 60 in good health. Sequenced sample: CD8+ T cells sorted from blood. The rearranged chain carries TRBV7-2 and TRBJ2-7, with the D gene too uncertain to name. Here the CDR3 is given as CASSSSYEEQYF. The DNA reads TGTGCCAGCAGCTCGTCCTACGAAGAGCAGTACTTC.